The present TCR beta chain was sequenced within a study of technical replicates of blood from several donors. This CDR3 is 16 amino acids long. V lost 4 bases to trimming and J lost 1 base, with 17 bases between them. The germline gives CDR1 MGHRA, CDR2 YSYEKL. Assay: immunoSEQ multiplex PCR; the TCRdb copy retains only in-frame clones and omits some. The sample consists of about 88,000 clones, around 94% of them appearing once. Input material: T cells isolated from PBMCs. The chain employs TRBV4-1 and TRBJ2-7; TRBD2 might be the D (6 bases). The TCR originated in a human donor in good health. DNA for the CDR3: TGCGCCAGCAGCCCTACCCCCGGGACTTTGTCCTACGAGCAGTACTTC. This gives the protein CASSPTPGTLSYEQYF.